The entry below describes one T cell receptor (beta chain). Time point noted: after dendritic cell vaccination, including at tumor progression/relapse. Libraries were prepared by immunoSEQ multiplex PCR; TCRdb keeps only in-frame clonotypes and omits some of them. The repertoire holds roughly 50,000 clones, with approximately 91% as singletons. This sample was taken from a study of glioma-infiltrating T cells after dendritic cell vaccination. The V gene's germline CDR1 is SGHRS and CDR2 YFSETQ. The V and J ends lost 1 base and 7 bases, in that order; junction bases with no gene match: 1. The CDR3 sequence is 15 residues long.

This chain joins TRBV5-1 and TRBJ2-1, with 14 bases fitting TRBD2. Sequences were derived from blood, sampled after dendritic cell vaccination. This sequence originates from a human donor with glioblastoma. This CDR3 is CASSLRTSGGNEQFF. In nucleotides, the CDR3 is TGCGCCAGCAGCTTGAGGACTAGCGGGGGGAATGAGCAGTTCTTC.